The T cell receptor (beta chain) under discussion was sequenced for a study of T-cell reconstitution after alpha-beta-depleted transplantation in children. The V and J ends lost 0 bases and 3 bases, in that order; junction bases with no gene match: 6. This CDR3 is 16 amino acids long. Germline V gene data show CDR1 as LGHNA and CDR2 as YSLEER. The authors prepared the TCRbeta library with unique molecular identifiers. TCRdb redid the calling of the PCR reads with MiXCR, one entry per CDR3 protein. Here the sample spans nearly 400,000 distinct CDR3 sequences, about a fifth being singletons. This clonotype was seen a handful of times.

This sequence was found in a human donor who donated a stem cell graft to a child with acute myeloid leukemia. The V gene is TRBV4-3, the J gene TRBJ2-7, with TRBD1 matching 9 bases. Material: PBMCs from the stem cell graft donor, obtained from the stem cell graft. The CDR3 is CASSQDRGTGYYEQYF. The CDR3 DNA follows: TGCGCCAGCAGCCAAGATCGGGGGACAGGGTACTACGAGCAGTACTTC.